Each of the 28 T cell receptor beta chains below was sequenced from the same sample in a study of PD-L1 blockade in urothelial cancer. Generated by immunoSEQ multiplex PCR, the TCRdb table keeps only in-frame clones and is missing some. The sample includes approximately 48,000 clones, 79% of them seen just once. The time point here: pretreatment peripheral blood. Sequencing was performed on PBMCs, taken around atezolizumab (anti-PD-L1) treatment. These receptors were obtained from a man aged 70-80 years with urothelial cancer.

This clone was detected only a few times. This chain joins TRBV5-1 and TRBJ1-2, with 7 bases fitting TRBD1. The germline CDR1 and CDR2 sequences are SGHRS and YFSETQ. The ends lost 1 base at V and 8 bases at J; junction bases unmatched: 8. This CDR3 is built from 14 residues. The CDR3 sequence: CASSLNRGQEGYTF. CDR3 in DNA: TGCGCCAGCAGCTTGAACAGGGGCCAAGAGGGCTACACCTTC.

This sequence joins TRBV7-2 and TRBJ2-5; D might be TRBD2 (5 bases). Germline CDR1 reads SGHTA; CDR2 reads FQGNSA. Trimming took 5 bases from V and 1 from J, leaving 20 bases between them. The CDR3 runs to 17 residues. The CDR3 is CASSTHRGWLGQETQYF. For the CDR3, the DNA is TGTGCCAGCAGCACGCACAGAGGGTGGCTAGGCCAAGAGACCCAGTACTTC.

The chain has TRBV2 and TRBJ2-5; TRBD2 matches 13 bases. The CDR3 is 14 amino acids. Looked up from germline, CDR1 is SNHLY and CDR2 is FYNNEI. V was pared by 8 bases and J by 5 bases, with 5 bases of the junction left unmatched. In DNA, the CDR3 is TGTGCCAGCGCTGGGACTAGCGGGACGGAGACCCAGTACTTC. It specifies CASAGTSGTETQYF.

The gene calls are TRBV27 and TRBJ2-2, with D perhaps TRBD2 (6 bases). Germline CDR1 and CDR2: MNHEY and SMNVEV (reference sequence). The CDR3 totals 16 residues. The V end lost 6 bases, the J end lost 0 bases, and 14 bases lay between the germline ends. The CDR3 is CASSLRGKSNTGELFF. CDR3 DNA sequence: TGTGCCAGCAGCCTGCGGGGCAAATCGAACACCGGGGAGCTGTTTTTT.

The rearrangement links TRBV7-2 to TRBJ2-3; 8 bases are shared with TRBD2. CDR3 length: 18 residues. Trimming took 7 bases from V and 10 from J; bases not matched to a gene: 25. Germline-derived CDR1 and CDR2 are SGHTA and FQGNSA. The CDR3 is CASTRPARATRPGGAQYF. DNA of the CDR3: TGTGCCAGCACCCGACCCGCCCGGGCCACCCGGCCCGGGGGGGCGCAGTATTTT.

The chain carries TRBV6-4 and TRBJ1-1; 8 bases fit TRBD1. The CDR3 has 15 amino acids. J gave up 6 bases and V 5 bases, and 11 bases lay outside the gene matches. The germline CDR1 and CDR2 sequences are MRHNA and SNTAGT. The CDR3 spells CASSIHQGAGAEAFF. The CDR3 nucleotides read TGTGCCAGCAGTATACATCAGGGGGCTGGCGCTGAAGCTTTCTTT.

This rearrangement joins TRBV18 to TRBJ2-7; weak D call: TRBD2 (5 bases). The CDR3 totals 12 residues. The germline CDR1 and CDR2 sequences are KGHSH and LQKENI. Trimming left V 5 bases short and J 9 bases short, with 14 bases between. The CDR3 DNA reads as TGTGCCAGCTCAGCGGACTTGCTTGGGCAGTACTTC. Protein product: CASSADLLGQYF. The entire variable domain, with the rest obtained from reference TRBV18 and TRBJ2-7, is as follows: NAGVMQNPRHLVRRRGQEARLRCSPMKGHSHVYWYRQLPEEGLKFMVYLQKENIIDESGMPKERFSAEFPKEGPSILRIQQVVRGDSAAYFCASSADLLGQYFGPGTRLTVT.

V is TRBV27 and J is TRBJ1-3; TRBD1 agrees at 8 bases. The CDR3 loop spans 16 amino acids. Germline lookup yields CDR1 MNHEY and CDR2 SMNVEV (reference sequence). V shed 3 bases and J 4 bases; nucleotides not matched to a gene: 8. The CDR3 loop is CASSFRGPVAGNTIYF. The CDR3 coding sequence is TGTGCCAGCAGTTTCAGGGGGCCGGTAGCCGGAAACACCATATATTTT.

The table lists this clone with a count of one. The chain employs TRBV19 and TRBJ1-5, with unresolved D. The CDR3 has 14 residues. V was shortened by 5 bases and J by 0 bases, with 8 bases between the two germline ends. Germline V gene lookup returns CDR1 LNHDA and CDR2 SQIVND (reference sequence). The CDR3 DNA follows: TGTGCCAGTAGTTCTGTAGATAGCAATCAGCCCCAGCATTTT. Its translation: CASSSVDSNQPQHF.

The gene calls are TRBV2 and TRBJ2-7; perhaps TRBD2 as D (6 bases). Per germline, CDR1 SNHLY and CDR2 FYNNEI. Deletions cut 3 bases from V and 0 bases from J, with 21 bases between. The CDR3 extends over 18 amino acids. The CDR3 reads CASSDPSSGEMSSYEQYF. DNA of the CDR3: TGTGCCAGCAGTGACCCTTCTTCGGGGGAGATGAGCTCCTACGAGCAGTACTTC.

Here the CDR3 DNA reads TGTGCCAGCAGCCGCGCGGCCCACGACGATGAGCAGTTCTTC. This encodes CASSRAAHDDEQFF. The chain joins TRBV11-3 to TRBJ2-1; D gene uncertain. Germline CDR1 SGHNT, CDR2 YENEEA. Trimming pared 5 bases from V and 8 bases from J, leaving 16 bases between. The length of the CDR3 is 14 residues.

The rearrangement uses TRBV19 and TRBJ1-5; D is possibly TRBD1 (6 bases). V lost 3 bases to trimming and J lost 0 bases, with 15 bases between them. The CDR3 length is 17 residues. CDR1 and CDR2 (germline): LNHDA, SQIVND (reference sequence). CDR3 sequence (DNA): TGTGCCAGTAGTATGGACAGCTCAAGAAGTAGCAATCAGCCCCAGCATTTT. Its protein is CASSMDSSRSSNQPQHF.

This rearrangement joins TRBV28 to TRBJ2-3, with D perhaps matching TRBD1 (5 bases). CDR1 and CDR2 (germline): MDHEN, SYDVKM. This CDR3 spans 12 amino acids. V lost 11 bases and J lost 5, with 14 bases in between. The CDR3: CAARGRVDTQYF. CDR3 bases: TGTGCCGCTAGGGGTAGGGTAGATACGCAGTATTTT.

This clone was seen a handful of times. The gene calls are TRBV27 and TRBJ2-1, with 12 bases matching TRBD2. With 5 bases clipped from V and 4 bases from J, the junction kept 12 bases outside the gene matches. CDR3 length equals 18 residues. CDR1 is MNHEY and CDR2 is SMNVEV in the germline V gene (reference sequence). Here the CDR3 reads CASSKTSGRGGVYNEQFF. In DNA, the CDR3 is TGTGCCAGCAGTAAGACTAGCGGGAGAGGGGGGGTTTACAATGAGCAGTTCTTC.

This clone turned up a few times. The chain combines TRBV10-3 with TRBJ1-2; 8 bases map to TRBD1. The CDR3 length is 14 residues. V gave up 8 bases and J gave up 4 bases; unmatched junction bases: 9. Germline-derived CDR1 and CDR2 are ENHRY and SYGVKD. CDR3 sequence reads: CAILDREDVYGYTF. CDR3 DNA sequence: TGTGCCATCCTGGACAGGGAGGATGTCTATGGCTACACCTTC.

This sequence joins TRBV27 and TRBJ2-1; maybe TRBD2 (5 bases). Germline V CDR1 and CDR2: MNHEY, SMNVEV (reference sequence). This CDR3 region has 13 residues. V lost 6 bases to trimming and J lost 4 bases, with 10 bases between them. CDR3 loop: CASRNRGYNEQFF. Here the CDR3 DNA reads TGTGCCAGCAGAAACCGGGGTTACAATGAGCAGTTCTTC.

The rearrangement joins TRBV5-1 to TRBJ2-6; no clear D gene. This CDR3 contains 16 residues. Trimming removed 2 bases at V and 4 bases at J, with 13 bases between. Germline V gives CDR1 SGHRS, CDR2 YFSETQ. CDR3 DNA: TGCGCCAGCAGCTTTGCCATGGGCTCAGGGGCCAACGTCCTGACTTTC. Translation gives CASSFAMGSGANVLTF. Combining the CDR3 with reference TRBV5-1 and TRBJ2-6 gives the whole variable domain KAGVTQTPRYLIKTRGQQVTLSCSPISGHRSVSWYQQTPGQGLQFLFEYFSETQRNKGNFPGRFSGRQFSNSRSEMNVSTLELGDSALYLCASSFAMGSGANVLTFGAGSRLTVL.

This clone has just a few counts. The chain is built from TRBV7-3 and TRBJ2-7; 9 nucleotides align to TRBD1. Germline-derived CDR1 and CDR2 are SGHTA and FQGTGA. The CDR3 covers 14 residues. V was clipped by 5 bases and J by 6 bases; unmatched bases: 8. CDR3 in amino acids: CASSPGTGLVEQYF. The CDR3 DNA follows: TGTGCCAGCAGCCCAGGGACAGGGCTGGTCGAGCAGTACTTC.

In its sample, this clone was seen once. The chain carries TRBV28 and TRBJ2-6; 7 bases are a match to TRBD1. This CDR3 contains 13 residues. Trimming took 5 bases from V and 8 from J; bases not matched to a gene: 3. In germline, CDR1 is MDHEN, CDR2 SYDVKM. The CDR3 DNA reads as TGTGCCAGCAGTCCACAGGGGACCAACGTCCTGACTTTC. Its translation is CASSPQGTNVLTF. Variable domain in full (rest from reference TRBV28 and TRBJ2-6): DVKVTQSSRYLVKRTGEKVFLECVQDMDHENMFWYRQDPGLGLRLIYFSYDVKMKEKGDIPEGYSVSREKKERFSLILESASTNQTSMYLCASSPQGTNVLTFGAGSRLTVL.

This clone was counted only a few times. CDR3: CASSLGLEGSGYTF. CDR3 in DNA: TGCGCCAGCAGCTTGGGACTGGAGGGTAGTGGCTACACCTTC. V gene TRBV5-1 combines with J gene TRBJ1-2; D is unclear. The CDR3 contains 14 residues. Trimming cost V 0 bases and J 7 bases, with 13 bases left between them. From germline, CDR1 is SGHRS and CDR2 YFSETQ.

The rearrangement uses TRBV27 and TRBJ2-7; 12 positions agree with TRBD2. The CDR3 runs to 15 residues. Trimming removed 4 bases from V and 4 bases from J; junction bases left unmatched: 5. CDR1 and CDR2 from the germline V gene are MNHEY and SMNVEV (reference sequence). Here the CDR3 reads CASSWLAGGGYEQYF. Written as DNA, the CDR3 is TGTGCCAGCAGTTGGCTAGCGGGAGGGGGTTACGAGCAGTACTTC.

The chain employs TRBV5-5 and TRBJ1-4; no definite D call. The V and J ends lost 0 bases and 2 bases respectively, with 8 bases between them. Germline V CDR1 and CDR2: SGHKS, YYEKEE (reference sequence). CDR3 length: 15 amino acids. The chain's CDR3 is CASSLEGDTNEKLFF. In nucleotides, the CDR3 is TGTGCCAGCAGCTTGGAGGGAGATACTAATGAAAAACTGTTTTTT.

This clone was found once. J is TRBJ1-2 and V is TRBV2; TRBD1 aligns across 7 bases. The trim removed 7 bases at V and 2 bases at J, leaving 13 bases unmatched. The CDR3 has 16 residues. Germline V gene sequence: CDR1 SNHLY, CDR2 FYNNEI. The CDR3 DNA follows: TGTGCCAGCAATCGGGGACAGTTAGTTGAGAACTATGGCTACACCTTC. It codes for CASNRGQLVENYGYTF.

The chain employs TRBV11-1 and TRBJ2-3; 14 bases align to TRBD2. Germline CDR1 and CDR2: SGHAT and FQDESV (reference sequence). With V trimmed by 3 bases and J by 0 bases, 5 bases remained unmatched. CDR3 length: 18 residues. Here the CDR3 reads CASSLGLAGEFSTDTQYF. CDR3 nucleotide sequence: TGTGCCAGCAGCTTGGGACTAGCGGGAGAGTTTAGCACAGATACGCAGTATTTT.

The chain is built from TRBV2 and TRBJ2-4; TRBD2 aligns across 12 bases. Germline values: CDR1 SNHLY, CDR2 FYNNEI. V dropped 6 bases and J dropped 8; count of bases not matched to a gene: 11. The CDR3 has 16 residues. In DNA, the CDR3 is TGTGCCAGCAGGCGGACTAGCGGGAAGGTTCCGTACATTCAGTACTTC. Protein sequence: CASRRTSGKVPYIQYF.

This chain uses TRBV15 with TRBJ2-3, with TRBD1 matching 10 bases. The CDR3 sequence is 18 residues long. CDR1 is LNHNV, CDR2 YYDKDF, per germline (reference sequence). V shed 0 bases, J shed 2 bases, and the junction held 8 bases outside the gene matches. As DNA, the CDR3 is TGTGCCACCAGCAGAGATGACGGACAGGGGGACCCCACAGATACGCAGTATTTT. Its protein is CATSRDDGQGDPTDTQYF.

V and J are TRBV5-1 and TRBJ1-1; 8 positions agree with TRBD1. The germline V gene encodes CDR1 SGHRS and CDR2 YFSETQ. V shed 4 bases, J shed 3 bases, and the junction held 5 bases outside the gene matches. The CDR3 covers 14 residues. CDR3 sequence reads: CASSRQTGDTEAFF. CDR3 bases: TGCGCCAGCAGCCGACAGACAGGGGACACTGAAGCTTTCTTT.

The CDR3 region has the DNA TGTGCCAGCAGTACCGACAGGGGGCGAGACGAGCAGTACTTC. Its protein is CASSTDRGRDEQYF. The rearrangement joins TRBV28 to TRBJ2-7, with TRBD1 matching over 10 bases. This CDR3 has 14 amino acids. CDR1 is MDHEN, CDR2 SYDVKM, per germline. V lost 5 bases, J lost 5 bases, and 6 bases stayed unmatched.